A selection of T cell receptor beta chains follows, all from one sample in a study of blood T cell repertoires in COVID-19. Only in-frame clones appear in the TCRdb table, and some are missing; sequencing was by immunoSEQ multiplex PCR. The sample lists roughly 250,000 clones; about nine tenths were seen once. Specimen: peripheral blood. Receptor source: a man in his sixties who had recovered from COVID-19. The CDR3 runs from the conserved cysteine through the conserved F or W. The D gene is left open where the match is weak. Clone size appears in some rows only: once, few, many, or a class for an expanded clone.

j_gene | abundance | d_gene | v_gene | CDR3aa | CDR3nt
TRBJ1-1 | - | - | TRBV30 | CAWMAIQGNMNTEAFF | TGTGCCTGGATGGCTATACAGGGTAACATGAACACTGAAGCTTTCTTT
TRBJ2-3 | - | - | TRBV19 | CASSIAGRTDTQYF | TGTGCCAGTAGTATCGCGGGGAGGACAGATACGCAGTATTTT
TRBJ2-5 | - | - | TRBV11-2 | CASSSRETQYF | TGTGCCAGCAGCTCGCGAGAGACCCAGTACTTC
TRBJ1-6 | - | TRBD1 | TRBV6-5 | CASTMTGIGGSPLHF | TGTGCCAGCACAATGACAGGGATTGGTGGTTCACCCCTCCACTTT
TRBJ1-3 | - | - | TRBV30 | CAWSVLRWIGSSISGNTIYF | TGTGCCTGGAGTGTACTCAGGTGGATCGGCAGCTCAATCTCTGGAAACACCATATATTTT
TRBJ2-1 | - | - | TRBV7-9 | CASSFETIYNEQFF | TGTGCCAGCAGCTTCGAGACTATTTACAATGAGCAGTTCTTC
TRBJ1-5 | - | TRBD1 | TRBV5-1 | CASSRDRVGQPQHF | TGCGCCAGCAGTCGGGACAGGGTGGGTCAGCCCCAGCATTTT
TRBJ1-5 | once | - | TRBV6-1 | CASSVDQQGIGRPQPQHF | TGTGCCAGCAGTGTGGATCAACAGGGAATTGGGCGGCCTCAGCCCCAGCATTTT
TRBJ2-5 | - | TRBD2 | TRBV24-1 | CATSDLLAGIRTQYF | TGTGCCACCAGTGATTTACTAGCGGGGATTCGGACCCAGTACTTC
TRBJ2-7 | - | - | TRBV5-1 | CASSLTLDRPRQYF | TGCGCCAGCAGCTTGACCCTCGACAGACCCAGGCAGTACTTC
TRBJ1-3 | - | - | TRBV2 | CASSDRLRSGNTIYF | TGTGCCAGCAGTGACAGACTTCGCTCTGGAAACACCATATATTTT
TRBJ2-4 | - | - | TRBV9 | CASSQAFVAKNIQYF | TGTGCCAGCAGCCAGGCCTTTGTGGCCAAAAACATTCAGTACTTC
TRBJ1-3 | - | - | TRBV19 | CASSIGQVTYGNTIYF | TGTGCCAGTAGTATTGGGCAGGTTACGTATGGAAACACCATATATTTT
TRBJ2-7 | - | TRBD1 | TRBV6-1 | CASSEAPTGKNYEQYF | TGTGCCAGCAGTGAAGCGCCGACAGGGAAGAACTACGAGCAGTACTTC
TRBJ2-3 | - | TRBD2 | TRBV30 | CAWNPGLAGGYTQYF | TGTGCCTGGAACCCGGGACTAGCGGGGGGGTATACGCAGTATTTT
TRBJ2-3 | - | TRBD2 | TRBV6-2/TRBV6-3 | CASSSSGGANTQYF | TGTGCCAGCAGTTCTAGCGGGGGGGCGAATACGCAGTATTTT
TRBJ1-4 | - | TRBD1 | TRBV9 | CASSGGIGQGNEKLFF | TGTGCCAGCAGCGGGGGGATTGGACAGGGGAATGAAAAACTGTTTTTT
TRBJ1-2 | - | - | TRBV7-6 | CASSSERGPYNYGYTF | TGTGCCAGCAGCTCCGAGAGAGGGCCCTATAACTATGGCTACACCTTC
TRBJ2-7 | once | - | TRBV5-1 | CASSLSGDIPYEQYF | TGCGCCAGCAGCCTTTCCGGGGACATACCCTACGAGCAGTACTTC
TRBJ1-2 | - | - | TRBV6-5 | CASNRDYGYTF | TGTGCCAGCAACCGGGACTATGGCTACACCTTC
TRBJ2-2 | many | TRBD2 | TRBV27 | CASSLSPGAGATGELFF | TGTGCCAGCAGTTTATCTCCCGGGGCGGGAGCTACCGGGGAGCTGTTTTTT
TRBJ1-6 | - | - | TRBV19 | CASRKSNNSPLHF | TGTGCCAGTAGAAAGAGTAATAATTCACCCCTCCACTTT
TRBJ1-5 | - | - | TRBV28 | CASSLQVPNQPQHF | TGTGCCAGCAGTCTACAGGTACCAAATCAGCCCCAGCATTTT
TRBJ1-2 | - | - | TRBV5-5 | CASSLLNYGYTF | TGTGCCAGCAGCCTCCTAAACTATGGCTACACCTTC
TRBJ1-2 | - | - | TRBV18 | CASSRTREGGYGYTF | TGTGCCAGCTCACGGACGCGGGAGGGAGGCTATGGCTACACCTTC
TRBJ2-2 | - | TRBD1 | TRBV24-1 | CATSDRTGAAGELFF | TGTGCCACCAGTGATCGGACAGGGGCGGCCGGGGAGCTGTTTTTT
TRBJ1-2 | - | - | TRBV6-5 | CASSDRGWNGYTF | TGTGCCAGCAGCGACCGGGGTTGGAATGGCTACACCTTC
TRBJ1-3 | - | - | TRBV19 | CASSLRGVDTIYF | TGTGCCAGTAGTCTCAGGGGTGTGGACACCATATATTTT
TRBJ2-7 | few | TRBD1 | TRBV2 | CASTSPMGQAGQYF | TGTGCCAGCACCTCGCCGATGGGACAGGCCGGGCAGTACTTC
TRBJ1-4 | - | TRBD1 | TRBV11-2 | CASSTASTGEREKLFF | TGTGCCAGCAGTACCGCCTCGACAGGGGAGCGTGAAAAACTGTTTTTT
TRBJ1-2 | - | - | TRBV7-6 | CASSLQDTNYGYTF | TGTGCCAGCAGCTTGCAGGATACTAACTATGGCTACACCTTC
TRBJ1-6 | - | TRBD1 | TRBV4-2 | CASSQDTGGGNSPLHF | TGTGCCAGCAGCCAGGATACAGGGGGAGGTAATTCACCCCTCCACTTT
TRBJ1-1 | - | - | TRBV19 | CASSSPQQMSEAFF | TGTGCCAGTAGCTCACCCCAACAGATGTCGGAAGCTTTCTTT
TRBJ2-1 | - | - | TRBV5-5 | CASSLAAEGGYNEQFF | TGTGCCAGCAGCTTGGCCGCCGAGGGGGGGTACAATGAGCAGTTCTTC
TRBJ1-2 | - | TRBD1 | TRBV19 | CATAWGQYGNGYTF | TGTGCCACCGCCTGGGGACAGTACGGCAATGGCTACACCTTC
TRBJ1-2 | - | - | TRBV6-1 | CASSEGGDYGYTF | TGTGCCAGCAGTGAAGGGGGGGACTATGGCTACACCTTC
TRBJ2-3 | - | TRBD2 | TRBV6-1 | CASSEVTGGLTDTQYF | TGTGCCAGCAGTGAAGTTACGGGGGGGCTGACAGATACGCAGTATTTT
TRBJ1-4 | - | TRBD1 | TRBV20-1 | CSASGSFEGADEKLFF | TGCAGTGCTAGTGGGTCCTTTGAGGGGGCGGATGAAAAACTGTTTTTT
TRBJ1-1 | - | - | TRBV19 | CASSVRLSVEAFF | TGTGCCAGTAGTGTTCGCTTGTCGGTTGAAGCTTTCTTT
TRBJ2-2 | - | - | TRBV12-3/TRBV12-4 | CASSSGTGELFF | TGTGCCAGCAGCTCGGGCACCGGGGAGCTGTTTTTT